The 31 T cell receptor beta chains presented below share a single source sample, sequenced in a study of vaccination effects on CD4 cells after COVID-19. Libraries were prepared by immunoSEQ multiplex PCR; TCRdb keeps only in-frame clonotypes and omits some of them. The table lists around 33,000 clones, roughly four fifths of them singletons. No antigen is known for these receptors. Expansion with viral peptide pools was applied to antigen-specific CD4+ T cells by the ViraFEST assay prior to sequencing. When around 9 days of culture had elapsed, CD4+ T cells were isolated. Each participant was administered two doses of either the BNT162b2 or the mRNA-1273 vaccine. The material sequenced was CD4+ T cells from PBMCs cultured with HCoV-NL63 spike peptides, taken after COVID-19 vaccination. The receptors derive from a human donor who received a COVID-19 vaccine. Some clones in this sample may be carry-over from other donors' samples.

The chain recombines TRBV24-1 with TRBJ2-3; 10 positions match TRBD1. J was trimmed by 4 bases and V by 3 bases; bases with no gene match: 6. Germline V gene data show CDR1 as KGHDR and CDR2 as SFDVKD. The CDR3 has 16 amino acids. CDR3 sequence (DNA): TGTGCCACCAGTGATGCTGGGACAGGGGTACCAGATACGCAGTATTTT. It specifies CATSDAGTGVPDTQYF.

This clone was seen just once. The chain employs TRBV6-1 and TRBJ1-2; maybe TRBD1 (6 bases). Germline CDR1 and CDR2: MNHNS and SASEGT. The CDR3 has 16 amino acids. V lost 2 bases, J lost 1 base, and 14 bases lay in between. CDR3 bases: TGTGCCAGCAGTGAATGGGGGGCCGTGATTAACTATGGCTACACCTTC. This codes for CASSEWGAVINYGYTF.

The sample holds one count of this clone. The chain couples TRBV19 to TRBJ2-2; D possibly corresponds to TRBD2 (6 bases). The CDR3 has 14 residues. CDR1 LNHDA and CDR2 SQIVND come from the germline V gene (reference sequence). V was trimmed by 6 bases and J by 3 bases, leaving 11 bases between them. The CDR3 DNA reads TGTGCCAGTAGCAGGGCGGGGCACACCGGGGAGCTGTTTTTT. It specifies CASSRAGHTGELFF. The full variable domain, with the rest looked up from reference TRBV19 and TRBJ2-2, is DGGITQSPKYLFRKEGQNVTLSCEQNLNHDAMYWYRQDPGQGLRLIYYSQIVNDFQKGDIAEGYSVSREKKESFPLTVTSAQKNPTAFYLCASSRAGHTGELFFGEGSRLTVL.

There are a few counts of this clone. The CDR3 is CASSDGPTSYEQYV. The DNA for the CDR3 is TGTGCCAGCTCGGATGGCCCAACCAGCTACGAGCAGTACGTC. The chain couples TRBV18 to TRBJ2-7; D is unresolved. Per germline, CDR1 KGHSH and CDR2 LQKENI. The CDR3 sequence is 14 residues long. V shed 6 bases and J shed 3 bases, with 15 bases lying between them.

This chain connects TRBV29-1 to TRBJ2-3; the match to TRBD1 covers 9 bases. CDR3 length: 16 residues. The junction had 15 bases not matched to a gene; V was cut back by 7 bases and J by 4 bases. Germline V CDR1 and CDR2: SQVTM, ANQGSEA. Written as DNA, the CDR3 is TGCAGCGCCAACGCCAGGGACAGGGAGTGGGCAGATACGCAGTATTTT. The encoded protein is CSANARDREWADTQYF.

The chain joins TRBV1 to TRBJ1-5; the tabulated D call, TRBD1, remains unverified against the DNA. TRBV1 is given as a pseudogene. The CDR3 sequence is 14 residues long. The CDR3 spells CTSSRANMGLPQHF. DNA for the CDR3: TGCACCAGCAGCCGGGCGAACATGGGTCTGCCCCAGCATTTT.

The chain has TRBV2 and TRBJ2-7, with TRBD2 matching over 9 bases. Trimming at V came to 2 bases and at J to 2 bases, leaving 4 bases not matched to a gene. CDR3 size: 15 residues. CDR1 SNHLY and CDR2 FYNNEI come from the germline V gene. Here the CDR3 reads CASSESRGGAYEQYV. Here the CDR3 DNA reads TGTGCCAGCAGTGAATCGCGCGGGGGGGCCTACGAGCAGTACGTC.

This sequence joins TRBV7-9 and TRBJ1-2, with 10 bases matching TRBD1. Germline CDR1 reads SEHNR; CDR2 reads FQNEAQ (reference sequence). The V and J ends lost 5 bases and 2 bases, in that order; junction bases with no gene match: 2. The CDR3 has 14 residues. Here the CDR3 reads CASSMDRGNYGYTF. The CDR3 coding sequence is TGTGCCAGCAGCATGGACAGGGGGAACTATGGCTACACCTTC. The full variable domain, completed using reference TRBV7-9 and TRBJ1-2, is DTGVSQNPRHKITKRGQNVTFRCDPISEHNRLYWYRQTLGQGPEFLTYFQNEAQLEKSRLLSDRFSAERPKGSFSTLEIQRTEQGDSAMYLCASSMDRGNYGYTFGSGTRLTVV.

This clone was seen just once. This sequence joins TRBV5-1 and TRBJ2-1; 7 positions agree with TRBD1. With V trimmed by 7 bases and J by 4 bases, 11 bases remained unmatched. The CDR3 totals 15 residues. Germline V lookup: CDR1 SGHRS, CDR2 YFSETQ. The CDR3 here is CASAPLDRTYNEQFF. DNA for the CDR3: TGCGCCAGCGCCCCGCTGGACAGGACATACAATGAGCAGTTCTTC.

The chain recombines TRBV7-2 with TRBJ1-5, with D maybe TRBD1 (5 bases). Trimming removed 5 bases at V and 5 bases at J, with 13 bases between. The V gene's germline CDR1 is SGHTA and CDR2 FQGNSA. CDR3 length: 14 residues. CDR3 sequence: CASSPTGPYQPQHF. The CDR3, as DNA: TGTGCCAGCAGCCCTACAGGCCCGTATCAGCCCCAGCATTTT. The full variable domain, rest sourced from reference TRBV7-2 and TRBJ1-5, is GAGVSQSPSNKVTEKGKDVELRCDPISGHTALYWYRQSLGQGLEFLIYFQGNSAPDKSGLPSDRFSAERTGGSVSTLTIQRTQQEDSAVYLCASSPTGPYQPQHFGDGTRLSIL.

The V and J genes are TRBV21-1 and TRBJ1-4. TRBV21-1 is described as a pseudogene. The length of the CDR3 is 15 residues. CDR3 in amino acids: CASSKASGIKEKLFF. In nucleotides, the CDR3 is TGTGCCAGCAGCAAAGCCTCGGGGATAAAAGAAAAACTGTTTTTT.

This clone occurred a few times. The chain joins TRBV6-2 or TRBV6-3 to TRBJ1-5; 11 nucleotides line up with TRBD1. Per germline, CDR1 MNHEY and CDR2 SVGEGT. V lost 4 bases to trimming and J lost 5 bases; unmatched junction nucleotides: 4. The CDR3 contains 15 residues. CDR3 protein: CASSSTDRGHQPQHF. The DNA of the CDR3 is TGTGCCAGCAGTTCCACGGACAGGGGGCATCAGCCCCAGCATTTT.

In this sample, this clone turned up a few times. The V call is TRBV7-6, the J call TRBJ1-6, with D maybe TRBD1 (6 bases). CDR1 and CDR2 from the germline V gene are SGHVS and FNYEAQ. The CDR3 has 13 amino acids. With 4 bases removed from V and 8 bases from J, the gap between germline ends came to 9 bases. CDR3 region: CASSSSGDSPLHF. In DNA, the CDR3 is TGTGCCAGCAGCTCCTCAGGGGATTCACCCCTCCACTTT.

The chain combines TRBV25-1 with TRBJ2-2; 8 positions agree with TRBD2. Germline trimming cut 5 bases from V and 8 bases from J; bases unmatched to any gene: 10. Germline CDR1 and CDR2: MGHDK and SYGVNS. The CDR3 has 15 residues. The CDR3 nucleotides read TGTGCCAGCAGTCCGGGACTAGGGGCTCTGGGGGAGCTGTTTTTT. Protein: CASSPGLGALGELFF.

This clone has just a few counts. V is TRBV27 and J is TRBJ1-6, with TRBD1 identical over 7 bases. From germline, CDR1 is MNHEY and CDR2 SMNVEV (reference sequence). After removal of 6 bases from V and 1 base from J, the junction contained 9 bases not matched to a gene. The CDR3 is 17 amino acids. CDR3 bases: TGTGCCAGCAGGTCTACAGGGGAGCTGTCCTATAATTCACCCCTCCACTTT. Translated, it gives CASRSTGELSYNSPLHF.

CDR3 sequence: CASSNTDRVIGGSPLHF. The CDR3 coding sequence is TGTGCCAGTAGTAATACGGACAGGGTGATAGGAGGTTCACCCCTCCACTTT. The chain couples TRBV19 to TRBJ1-6; 8 positions agree with TRBD1. V gave up 4 bases and J gave up 9 bases; unmatched junction bases: 14. Per germline, CDR1 LNHDA and CDR2 SQIVND (reference sequence). The CDR3 is 17 residues long.

The chain carries TRBV5-1 and TRBJ1-2, with D possibly being TRBD1 (5 bases). The germline V and J ends were trimmed by 0 bases and 6 bases, with 12 bases remaining between them. CDR3 length: 14 amino acids. Germline CDR1 is SGHRS and CDR2 is YFSETQ. The CDR3 DNA reads as TGCGCCAGCAGCTTGGCCCAGAGGGGCGATGGCTACACCTTC. Protein sequence: CASSLAQRGDGYTF.

The chain carries TRBV7-2 and TRBJ2-3, with 10 bases lining up with TRBD2. From germline, CDR1 is SGHTA and CDR2 FQGNSA. V trimming: 6 bases; J trimming: 4 bases; junction bases outside the gene matches: 7. The CDR3 covers 15 residues. The CDR3 coding sequence is TGTGCCAGCAGATCGCTAGCGGGGGTCCCAGATACGCAGTATTTT. Its translation: CASRSLAGVPDTQYF.

Here the CDR3 reads CASSSGTWSNEQFF. In DNA form, the CDR3 reads TGTGCCAGCAGTTCCGGGACATGGAGCAATGAGCAGTTCTTC. The chain uses TRBV28 and TRBJ2-1; possibly TRBD1 for D (6 bases). The CDR3 covers 14 residues. CDR1 is MDHEN, CDR2 SYDVKM, per germline. Deletions cut 4 bases from V and 6 bases from J, with 13 bases between.

The CDR3 region is CASRFRASNTEAFF. CDR3 in DNA: TGTGCCAGCAGATTCAGGGCCTCGAACACTGAAGCTTTCTTT. The rearrangement joins TRBV3-1 (or the pseudogene TRBV3-2) to TRBJ1-1; the D gene is possibly TRBD1 (5 bases). Deletions cut 6 bases from V and 1 base from J, with 12 bases between. CDR3 length: 14 residues. Germline lookup yields CDR1 LGHDT and CDR2 YNNKEL (reference sequence).

This rearrangement joins TRBV27 to TRBJ2-7; perhaps D is TRBD1 or TRBD2 (5 bases each). Germline V lookup: CDR1 MNHEY, CDR2 SMNVEV (reference sequence). The V end was cut by 3 bases, the J end by 1 base, with 13 bases between. The CDR3 is 15 amino acids. The chain's CDR3 is CASSLKRGWSYEQYV. In DNA form, the CDR3 reads TGTGCCAGCAGTTTGAAGAGGGGTTGGTCCTACGAGCAGTACGTC.

V usage is TRBV2 and J usage is TRBJ2-3, with D maybe TRBD1 (7 bases). V was clipped by 6 bases and J by 4 bases, with 17 bases between them. CDR3 length equals 15 residues. Germline V gene sequence: CDR1 SNHLY, CDR2 FYNNEI. Here the CDR3 reads CASRRQGGPPDTQYF. The DNA for the CDR3 is TGTGCCAGCAGAAGACAGGGAGGACCCCCAGATACGCAGTATTTT.

J is TRBJ1-2 and V is TRBV18, with 8 bases lining up with TRBD1. This CDR3 is built from 15 residues. The V and J ends lost 5 bases and 4 bases, in that order; junction bases with no gene match: 9. Germline V gives CDR1 KGHSH, CDR2 LQKENI. CDR3 sequence: CASSSSGGPTYGYTF. CDR3 nucleotide sequence: TGTGCCAGCTCATCCTCAGGGGGCCCGACCTATGGCTACACCTTC.

This chain connects TRBV27 to TRBJ2-1; 9 bases fit TRBD2. V shed 3 bases, J shed 7 bases, and the junction held 4 bases outside the gene matches. The CDR3 covers 14 residues. Germline values: CDR1 MNHEY, CDR2 SMNVEV (reference sequence). CDR3 amino acids: CASSLLAGRNEQFF. The CDR3 DNA reads TGTGCCAGCAGTTTGCTAGCGGGGAGGAATGAGCAGTTCTTC.

The chain combines TRBV7-7 with TRBJ1-6; D may be TRBD1 (5 bases). The CDR3 is made up of 13 amino acids. V lost 5 bases, J lost 8 bases, and 10 bases lay in between. Germline V gene lookup returns CDR1 SSHAT and CDR2 FNYEAQ (reference sequence). CDR3 sequence: CASSRGTDSPLHF. CDR3 nucleotide sequence: TGTGCCAGCAGCCGGGGGACGGATTCACCCCTCCACTTT.

This chain links TRBV5-1 with TRBJ1-2, with 11 bases aligning to TRBD1. CDR1 and CDR2 from the germline V gene are SGHRS and YFSETQ. V trimming: 3 bases; J trimming: 7 bases; junction bases outside the gene matches: 8. The CDR3 totals 15 residues. The CDR3 protein is CASSSSGTGGFGYTF. CDR3 sequence (DNA): TGCGCCAGCAGCTCATCCGGGACAGGGGGTTTTGGCTACACCTTC.

CDR3 protein: CASRDSLNTEAFF. In DNA, the CDR3 is TGTGCCAGCAGGGACAGTCTGAACACTGAAGCTTTCTTT. V is TRBV2 and J is TRBJ1-1; a weak D match, TRBD1 (6 bases). The CDR3 covers 13 residues. The V and J ends lost 6 bases and 0 bases respectively, with 8 bases between them. Germline CDR1 is SNHLY and CDR2 is FYNNEI.

The chain combines TRBV28 with TRBJ2-7; 7 bases match TRBD1. Germline CDR1 reads MDHEN; CDR2 reads SYDVKM. V lost 5 bases and J lost 3; bases outside the gene matches: 13. This CDR3 region has 16 residues. In DNA form, the CDR3 reads TGTGCCAGCAGTGTCTCGACAGGGAAGCGGCTCTACGAGCAGTACGTC. Residues: CASSVSTGKRLYEQYV.

This clone appeared a single time. This sequence joins TRBV6-5 and TRBJ1-2; a weak D match, TRBD1 (5 bases). CDR3 length equals 14 residues. CDR1 and CDR2 (germline): MNHEY, SVGAGI. V was cut by 5 bases and J by 2 bases, with 12 bases left in between. CDR3 nucleotides: TGTGCCAGCAGTAAATCCGGGGCCAACTATGGCTACACCTTC. This sequence encodes CASSKSGANYGYTF.

This clone came up a few times. The gene calls are TRBV19 and TRBJ2-1; D is unresolved. CDR1 is LNHDA and CDR2 is SQIVND in the germline V gene (reference sequence). The CDR3 is made up of 14 amino acids. Trimming left V 2 bases short and J 0 bases short, with 5 bases between. The CDR3 loop reads CASSIPSSYNEQFF. The CDR3 coding sequence is TGTGCCAGTAGTATACCCTCCTCCTACAATGAGCAGTTCTTC.

This clone was counted only a few times. The rearrangement uses TRBV6-5 and TRBJ1-6; D gene ambiguous. The ends were cut back, 2 bases at V and 6 bases at J, with 8 bases in the middle. Per the germline V gene, CDR1 is MNHEY and CDR2 is SVGAGI. The CDR3 has 14 amino acids. CDR3 residues: CASSYVTINSPLHF. The CDR3 nucleotides are TGTGCCAGCAGTTACGTGACAATTAATTCACCCCTCCACTTT.